This TCR beta chain comes out of a study of beta chain features in type 1 diabetes. Study as a whole: When patients were set against healthy donors, age, gender and cell yields were similar.

This clone was seen only a few times. Germline V CDR1 and CDR2: MNHEY, SVGAGI. Trimming stripped 6 bases from V and 1 base from J, with 15 bases between. The CDR3 is 15 residues long. cDNA synthesis used the whole RNA isolate, giving expressed TCRB sequences. TCRdb's copy holds only in-frame clones and misses some; the assay was immunoSEQ multiplex PCR. The sample has around 320,000 clones, 12% to 15% seen once. The clonotype originates from a man aged 25 to 40 in good health. V usage is TRBV6-5 and J usage is TRBJ1-1, with a weak D call TRBD1 (5 bases). Sample: central memory CD4+ T cells from blood. CDR3 nucleotide sequence: TGTGCCAGCAGGAGAGGGGACCGGTCGAACACTGAAGCTTTCTTT. Translated, it gives CASRRGDRSNTEAFF.